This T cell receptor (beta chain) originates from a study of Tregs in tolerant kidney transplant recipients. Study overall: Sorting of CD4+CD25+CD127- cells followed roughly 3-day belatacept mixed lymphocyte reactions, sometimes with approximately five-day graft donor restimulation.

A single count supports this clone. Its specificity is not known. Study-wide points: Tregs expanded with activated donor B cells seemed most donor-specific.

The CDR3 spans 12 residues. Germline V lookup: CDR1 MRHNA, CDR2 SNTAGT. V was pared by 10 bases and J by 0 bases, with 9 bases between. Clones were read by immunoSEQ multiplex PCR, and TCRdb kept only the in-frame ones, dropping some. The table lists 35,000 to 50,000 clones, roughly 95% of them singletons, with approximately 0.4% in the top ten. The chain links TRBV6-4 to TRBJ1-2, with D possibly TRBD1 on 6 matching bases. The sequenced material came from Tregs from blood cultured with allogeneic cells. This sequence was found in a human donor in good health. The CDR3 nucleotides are TGTGCCACGAGGGGGGCTAACTATGGCTACACCTTC. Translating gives CATRGANYGYTF.